The sequence of this T cell receptor beta chain was determined in a study of CD8 T cells in Susac syndrome. Per germline, CDR1 SGHRS and CDR2 YFSETQ. V trimming: 5 bases; J trimming: 4 bases; junction bases outside the gene matches: 2. This CDR3 contains 15 residues. Concerning this clonotype itself: The conserved phenylalanine or tryptophan normally closing the CDR3 is absent here, so this likely arose from a read error.

RNA, at roughly 0.45 to 1 ug, was reverse transcribed with random hexamers. The authors amplified TCR beta CDR3 across 54 Vbeta and 13 Jbeta using immunoSEQ multiplex PCR. In TCRdb, the immunoSEQ multiplex PCR reads were re-called with MiXCR into one record per CDR3 protein. The sample has 210,000 or so distinct CDR3 sequences; about 94% are singletons. J is TRBJ1-6 and V is TRBV5-1, with 11 positions matching TRBD1. Sample: CD4+ T cells from PBMCs. The sequence derives from a human donor with Susac syndrome. The CDR3, as DNA: TGCGCCAGCAGGGGGACAGGGGGTTATAATTCACCCCTCCACTTG. Amino acid sequence: CASRGTGGYNSPLHL.